This TCR beta chain was identified in a study of T cell responses to AZD1222 COVID-19 vaccine. From germline, CDR1 is MGHRA and CDR2 YSYEKL. This CDR3 is 16 amino acids long. Trimming left V 2 bases short and J 5 bases short, with 17 bases between. Here immunoSEQ multiplex PCR was the method, and the copy in TCRdb shows in-frame clones only, minus some. The repertoire holds roughly 130,000 clones, with about 93% as singletons. The sequencing used peripheral blood, collected on day 0 of AZD1222 vaccination. The chain uses TRBV4-1 and TRBJ2-3; D is perhaps TRBD2 (6 bases). This receptor was obtained from an adult in good health. Here the CDR3 reads CASSQQTIRGKDTQYF. The CDR3 DNA follows: TGCGCCAGCAGCCAACAGACCATACGGGGGAAAGATACGCAGTATTTT.